The 26 T cell receptor beta chains below come from one sample, sequenced in a study of blood T cell repertoires in COVID-19. This table comes from immunoSEQ multiplex PCR, and its TCRdb copy is limited to in-frame clones, with some not included. There are tens of thousands of clones in the sample; about 90% occur only once, and about 3.4% lies in the top ten. Sequenced input: peripheral blood. Receptors were obtained from a human donor in a cohort sampled during active COVID-19.

The rearrangement uses TRBV3-1 (or the pseudogene TRBV3-2) and TRBJ2-7; D unclear. Germline V lookup: CDR1 LGHDT, CDR2 YNNKEL (reference sequence). The CDR3 loop spans 13 amino acids. Trimming left V 3 bases short and J 1 base short, with 7 bases between. DNA for the CDR3: TGTGCCAGCAGCCAGTCTCAGTCCTACGAGCAGTACTTC. Protein: CASSQSQSYEQYF.

The rearrangement joins TRBV19 to TRBJ2-7, with 12 bases aligning to TRBD2. The V gene's germline CDR1 is LNHDA and CDR2 SQIVND (reference sequence). Trimming cost V 5 bases and J 2 bases; bases outside gene matches: 1. The CDR3 extends over 14 amino acids. The CDR3 is CASSPSGRAYEQYF. The CDR3, as DNA: TGTGCCAGTAGTCCTAGCGGGAGGGCCTACGAGCAGTACTTC.

CDR3 nucleotide sequence: TGCGCCAGCAGCTTGTATCCTCCGGGACAGGGACCCCCAGATACGCAGTATTTT. The encoded protein is CASSLYPPGQGPPDTQYF. The chain combines TRBV5-1 with TRBJ2-3, with 9 bases identical to TRBD1. The CDR3 is 18 residues long. Trimming removed 1 base from V and 4 bases from J; junction bases left unmatched: 13. Germline lookup yields CDR1 SGHRS and CDR2 YFSETQ.

This rearrangement joins TRBV3-1 (or the pseudogene TRBV3-2) to TRBJ2-2, with D possibly matching TRBD2 (5 bases). The CDR3 is 16 residues long. Trimming took 4 bases from V and 1 from J, leaving 13 bases between them. Looked up from germline, CDR1 is LGHDT and CDR2 is YNNKEL (reference sequence). CDR3 region: CASSRRGLMNTGELFF. CDR3 bases: TGTGCCAGCAGCCGGAGAGGACTTATGAACACCGGGGAGCTGTTTTTT.

The chain joins TRBV12-3 or TRBV12-4 to TRBJ1-1; D is unresolved. With 8 bases removed from V and 10 bases from J, the gap between germline ends came to 20 bases. CDR3 length: 13 residues. The CDR3 loop is CASEGRLGFGAFF. The CDR3 DNA follows: TGTGCCAGCGAGGGAAGATTGGGATTCGGAGCTTTCTTT.

In this sample, this clone turned up once. The CDR3 loop reads CATGASGARSYEQYF. In DNA, the CDR3 is TGTGCCACTGGGGCTAGCGGGGCTAGGTCCTACGAGCAGTACTTC. The chain recombines TRBV15 with TRBJ2-7, with 9 nucleotides matching TRBD2. From germline, CDR1 is LNHNV and CDR2 YYDKDF (reference sequence). There are 15 residues in the CDR3. The V gene end was trimmed by 9 bases and the J gene end by 1 base; junction bases not matched to a gene: 10.

The chain uses TRBV5-4 and TRBJ1-2; TRBD1 agrees at 7 bases. CDR1 is SGHNT and CDR2 is YYREEE in the germline V gene (reference sequence). V shed 4 bases, J shed 4 bases, and the junction held 1 base outside the gene matches. The CDR3 totals 12 residues. In nucleotides, the CDR3 is TGTGCCAGCAGCGGACAGGCCTATGGCTACACCTTC. Translated, it gives CASSGQAYGYTF.

The chain recombines TRBV5-4 with TRBJ1-5; tentatively, D is TRBD1 (5 bases). This CDR3 has 14 amino acids. Trimming stripped 1 base from V and 3 bases from J, with 8 bases between. CDR1 is SGHNT, CDR2 YYREEE, per germline (reference sequence). CDR3 bases: TGTGCCAGCAGCTTGTCAGGGTCCAATCAGCCCCAGCATTTT. Residues: CASSLSGSNQPQHF.

V and J are TRBV28 and TRBJ1-4, with D possibly TRBD1 on 5 matching bases. From germline, CDR1 is MDHEN and CDR2 SYDVKM. Trimming pared 3 bases from V and 11 bases from J, leaving 16 bases between. The CDR3 consists of 14 residues. The chain's CDR3 is CASSFGSLRGKLFF. The CDR3 DNA reads TGTGCCAGCAGTTTCGGCAGCCTCCGGGGGAAACTGTTTTTT.

The chain employs TRBV18 and TRBJ1-5, with D possibly matching TRBD1 (5 bases). The V gene's germline CDR1 is KGHSH and CDR2 LQKENI. The CDR3 has 15 amino acids. The V and J ends lost 3 bases and 5 bases respectively, with 14 bases between them. The CDR3 region has the DNA TGTGCCAGCTCACCCCTCCCTGGGGGGGATCAGCCCCAGCATTTT. Translating it yields CASSPLPGGDQPQHF. Supplemented by reference TRBV18 and TRBJ1-5, the full variable domain reads NAGVMQNPRHLVRRRGQEARLRCSPMKGHSHVYWYRQLPEEGLKFMVYLQKENIIDESGMPKERFSAEFPKEGPSILRIQQVVRGDSAAYFCASSPLPGGDQPQHFGDGTRLSIL.

CDR3 nucleotide sequence: TGTGCCAGCAGCTTGGGGAGGACTGAAGCTTTCTTT. Amino acids: CASSLGRTEAFF. The V call is TRBV5-6, the J call TRBJ1-1; no clear D gene. The V end lost 0 bases, the J end lost 5 bases, and 5 bases lay between the germline ends. The germline CDR1 and CDR2 sequences are SGHDT and YYEEEE. The CDR3 spans 12 residues.

This clone has a single count. The sample carries other DNA sequences with the same CDR3. V and J are TRBV9 and TRBJ2-1; 9 nucleotides align to TRBD2. The CDR3 contains 12 residues. The germline CDR1 and CDR2 sequences are SGDLS and YYNGEE. With 4 bases clipped from V and 9 bases from J, the junction kept 2 bases outside the gene matches. CDR3 in DNA: TGTGCCAGCAGCCGGACTAGCGCTGAGCAGTTCTTC. Protein product: CASSRTSAEQFF.

The rearrangement links TRBV7-2 to TRBJ2-7, with TRBD2 matching 12 bases. The junction had 2 bases not matched to a gene; V was cut back by 2 bases and J by 3 bases. Germline V gene data show CDR1 as SGHTA and CDR2 as FQGNSA. This CDR3 region has 15 residues. The CDR3 loop reads CASSLTSGRIYEQYF. The CDR3 DNA follows: TGTGCCAGCAGCTTAACTAGCGGGAGGATCTACGAGCAGTACTTC.

This clone was observed once. J is TRBJ1-1 and V is TRBV5-1; 9 nucleotides agree with TRBD1. The CDR3 contains 15 residues. The germline CDR1 and CDR2 sequences are SGHRS and YFSETQ. Unmatched junction bases numbered 7, after V lost 4 bases and J lost 3 bases. The CDR3 nucleotides read TGCGCCAGCAGCAACCCGCGGACAGGGGACACTGAAGCTTTCTTT. Protein: CASSNPRTGDTEAFF.

This sequence joins TRBV6-4 and TRBJ2-5, with no clear D. The CDR3 sequence is 11 residues long. In germline, CDR1 is MRHNA, CDR2 SNTAGT. V was trimmed by 6 bases and J by 1 base, leaving 3 bases between them. The chain's CDR3 is CASRAQETQYF. CDR3 coding DNA: TGTGCCAGCAGGGCCCAAGAGACCCAGTACTTC.

The gene calls are TRBV18 and TRBJ1-1, with D maybe TRBD1 (5 bases). Trimming removed 0 bases at V and 2 bases at J, with 10 bases between. This CDR3 spans 15 amino acids. The germline CDR1 and CDR2 sequences are KGHSH and LQKENI. The CDR3 nucleotides read TGTGCCAGCTCACCACCGGGGGGTGTAAACACTGAAGCTTTCTTT. This codes for CASSPPGGVNTEAFF.

This clone was recorded only once. The chain recombines TRBV5-1 with TRBJ2-3; D unclear. The CDR3 is 12 residues long. The V gene lost 7 bases and the J gene lost 0 bases, with 6 bases spanning the gap. The V gene's germline CDR1 is SGHRS and CDR2 YFSETQ. CDR3 amino acids: CASESSTDTQYF. The CDR3 nucleotides are TGCGCCAGCGAGTCTAGCACAGATACGCAGTATTTT.

The rearrangement uses TRBV9 and TRBJ1-2; 9 bases line up with TRBD1. CDR1 is SGDLS and CDR2 is YYNGEE in the germline V gene. CDR3 size: 14 residues. V lost 4 bases, J lost 6 bases, and 7 bases stayed unmatched. This CDR3 is CASSKTGGLHGYTF. The DNA of the CDR3 is TGTGCCAGCAGCAAGACAGGGGGACTCCATGGCTACACCTTC.

The chain recombines TRBV27 with TRBJ2-2; TRBD2 matches 12 bases. J was trimmed by 6 bases and V by 2 bases; bases with no gene match: 4. CDR3 size: 16 residues. Germline V lookup: CDR1 MNHEY, CDR2 SMNVEV (reference sequence). CDR3 protein: CASSLRSSGRAGELFF. CDR3 nucleotides: TGTGCCAGCAGTTTAAGATCTAGCGGGAGGGCCGGGGAGCTGTTTTTT.

The chain recombines TRBV6-6 with TRBJ2-7; the D gene could be TRBD1 or TRBD2 (6 bases each). V was shortened by 5 bases and J by 5 bases, with 13 bases between the two germline ends. The CDR3 has 13 amino acids. Per germline, CDR1 MNHNY and CDR2 SVGAGI (reference sequence). This CDR3 is CASSRGGMHEQYF. The CDR3 bases are TGTGCCAGCAGTCGAGGGGGGATGCACGAGCAGTACTTC.

The chain employs TRBV7-6 and TRBJ2-3, with 12 positions matching TRBD2. The CDR3 consists of 16 residues. With V trimmed by 3 bases and J by 2 bases, 3 bases remained unmatched. Germline-derived CDR1 and CDR2 are SGHVS and FNYEAQ. Here the CDR3 DNA reads TGTGCCAGCAGCTTGCTAGCGGGAGGGAACACAGATACGCAGTATTTT. It is translated as CASSLLAGGNTDTQYF.

This clone was detected only once. V is TRBV5-4 and J is TRBJ2-7; 14 nucleotides match TRBD2. This CDR3 has 17 residues. The junction had 11 bases not matched to a gene; V was cut back by 4 bases and J by 5 bases. Germline CDR1 is SGHNT and CDR2 is YYREEE (reference sequence). In DNA form, the CDR3 reads TGTGCCAGCAGCCCGGGACTAGCGGGAGTAGTTACCCACGAGCAGTACTTC. Residues: CASSPGLAGVVTHEQYF.

The chain is built from TRBV5-4 and TRBJ2-7; TRBD2 is a possible D gene (5 bases). Per germline, CDR1 SGHNT and CDR2 YYREEE (reference sequence). V gave up 0 bases and J gave up 4 bases, with 14 bases separating them. The CDR3 runs 15 residues. Here the CDR3 reads CASSLEWESNYEQYF. CDR3 DNA: TGTGCCAGCAGCTTGGAGTGGGAGTCAAATTACGAGCAGTACTTC.

The rearrangement joins TRBV6-6 to TRBJ2-3; unclear D gene. The CDR3 has 14 residues. Trimming took off 2 bases at V and 2 bases at J, with 8 bases between the two ends. Per the germline V gene, CDR1 is MNHNY and CDR2 is SVGAGI (reference sequence). The chain's CDR3 is CASSYGQNTDTQYF. In DNA form, the CDR3 reads TGTGCCAGCAGTTACGGGCAGAACACAGATACGCAGTATTTT.

The V gene is TRBV25-1, the J gene TRBJ1-6; D call uncertain. The CDR3 loop spans 15 amino acids. The V gene's germline CDR1 is MGHDK and CDR2 SYGVNS. Trimming shortened V by 3 bases and J by 3 bases, and 9 bases separated the two germline ends. The CDR3 is CASSDRRNYNSPLHF. The CDR3 DNA reads as TGTGCCAGCAGTGATCGCAGGAACTATAATTCACCCCTCCACTTT.

This rearrangement joins TRBV27 to TRBJ2-1, with 9 bases fitting TRBD1. V was pared by 6 bases and J by 5 bases, with 8 bases of the junction left unmatched. This CDR3 comprises 15 residues. Germline lookup yields CDR1 MNHEY and CDR2 SMNVEV (reference sequence). CDR3 sequence: CASRQGASIHNEQFF. CDR3 bases: TGTGCCAGCAGACAGGGGGCATCCATACACAATGAGCAGTTCTTC.